The 15 T cell receptor beta chains below all came from one sample that was sequenced in a study of cytomegalovirus exposure and HLA in healthy donors. Sequenced by immunoSEQ multiplex PCR; TCRdb stores in-frame clones only, minus some. Here the sample spans under 200,000 clones, about 90% being singletons. The sequencing input was PBMCs. The receptors stem from a woman aged 18-30 years in good health and CMV-seropositive.

This clone was seen just once. The genes are TRBV5-1 and TRBJ2-2; 10 bases align to TRBD2. CDR1 and CDR2 from the germline V gene are SGHRS and YFSETQ. The CDR3 is 18 residues long. V shed 4 bases, J shed 2 bases, and the junction held 11 bases outside the gene matches. The CDR3 bases are TGCGCCAGCAGCCCCGTGGTAGCGGGAGGCCTAAACACCGGGGAGCTGTTTTTT. This gives the protein CASSPVVAGGLNTGELFF.

This CDR3 reads CASSLDRVDTGELFF. In nucleotides, the CDR3 is TGCGCCAGCAGCTTAGACAGGGTGGATACCGGGGAGCTGTTTTTT. This chain connects TRBV5-1 to TRBJ2-2, with 7 bases aligning to TRBD1. Germline V gene lookup returns CDR1 SGHRS and CDR2 YFSETQ. After removal of 2 bases from V and 5 bases from J, the junction contained 6 bases not matched to a gene. The CDR3 is 15 residues long.

The chain links TRBV27 to TRBJ1-5; a weak D match, TRBD1 (5 bases). V lost 4 bases, J lost 3 bases, and 16 bases lay in between. Germline V gene sequence: CDR1 MNHEY, CDR2 SMNVEV (reference sequence). This CDR3 has 16 residues. CDR3 residues: CASSSRQYSTNQPQHF. DNA of the CDR3: TGTGCCAGCAGTTCCCGACAGTACAGCACCAATCAGCCCCAGCATTTT.

The rearrangement uses TRBV15 and TRBJ2-3, with D possibly matching TRBD2 (5 bases). The CDR3 extends over 16 amino acids. V was pared by 3 bases and J by 1 base, with 14 bases between. CDR1 and CDR2 from the germline V gene are LNHNV and YYDKDF (reference sequence). CDR3 in amino acids: CATSSLIPGGTDTQYF. CDR3 in DNA: TGTGCCACCAGCAGCTTGATCCCCGGGGGCACAGATACGCAGTATTTT.

The rearrangement uses TRBV5-1 and TRBJ2-3, with TRBD2 matching 7 bases. The CDR3 spans 16 residues. From germline, CDR1 is SGHRS and CDR2 YFSETQ. Unmatched junction bases numbered 5, after V lost 1 base and J lost 0 bases. DNA of the CDR3: TGCGCCAGCAGCTTGAGGCTAGCGGTTAGCACAGATACGCAGTATTTT. Translated, it gives CASSLRLAVSTDTQYF.

V gene TRBV27 combines with J gene TRBJ2-1; 12 bases align to TRBD1. The CDR3 loop spans 15 amino acids. The germline V gene has CDR1 MNHEY and CDR2 SMNVEV (reference sequence). Unmatched junction bases numbered 2, after V lost 0 bases and J lost 8 bases. CDR3 sequence: CASSLSGTGGDEQFF. CDR3 sequence (DNA): TGTGCCAGCAGTTTATCCGGGACAGGGGGCGATGAGCAGTTCTTC.

V usage is TRBV30 and J usage is TRBJ2-7, with D perhaps TRBD1 (6 bases). There are 11 residues in the CDR3. Germline assignment: CDR1 GTSNPN and CDR2 SVGIG (reference sequence). Trimming removed 0 bases at V and 8 bases at J, with 8 bases between. As DNA, the CDR3 is TGTGCCTGGAGTGTCCGGGACAAGCAGTACTTC. Its translation: CAWSVRDKQYF. Drawing the rest from reference TRBV30 and TRBJ2-7, the complete variable domain is SQTIHQWPATLVQPVGSPLSLECTVEGTSNPNLYWYRQAAGRGLQLLFYSVGIGQISSEVPQNLSASRPQDRQFILSSKKLLLSDSGFYLCAWSVRDKQYFGPGTRLTVT.

The chain employs TRBV4-1 and TRBJ1-3; D not resolved. The length of the CDR3 is 17 residues. The V end was cut by 4 bases, the J end by 0 bases, with 16 bases between. In germline, CDR1 is MGHRA, CDR2 YSYEKL. CDR3: CASSLSLLRDSGNTIYF. The DNA of the CDR3 is TGCGCCAGCAGCCTCTCACTACTGAGGGACTCTGGAAACACCATATATTTT.

V gene TRBV5-6 combines with J gene TRBJ2-7; 8 bases are shared with TRBD1. CDR1 and CDR2 (germline): SGHDT, YYEEEE. V shed 3 bases and J 2 bases; nucleotides not matched to a gene: 13. CDR3 length: 17 amino acids. The CDR3 nucleotides read TGTGCCAGCAGCTACCGGGACAGGTTGGGGGGCCCCTACGAGCAGTACTTC. Its translation is CASSYRDRLGGPYEQYF. The full variable domain, with the rest looked up from reference TRBV5-6 and TRBJ2-7, is DAGVTQSPTHLIKTRGQQVTLRCSPKSGHDTVSWYQQALGQGPQFIFQYYEEEERQRGNFPDRFSGHQFPNYSSELNVNALLLGDSALYLCASSYRDRLGGPYEQYFGPGTRLTVT.

CDR3 DNA sequence: TGTGCCACCAGCAGTGGCCTAGGGGGAAACATTCAGTACTTC. Translated: CATSSGLGGNIQYF. This rearrangement joins TRBV15 to TRBJ2-4, with D maybe TRBD1 (6 bases). V was trimmed by 3 bases and J by 6 bases, leaving 12 bases between them. Per germline, CDR1 LNHNV and CDR2 YYDKDF (reference sequence). The CDR3 is 14 residues long.

This clone was seen only once. This rearrangement joins TRBV4-1 to TRBJ2-1; TRBD1 matches 8 bases. The ends lost 0 bases at V and 0 bases at J; junction bases unmatched: 7. The CDR3 covers 18 residues. Germline V CDR1 and CDR2: MGHRA, YSYEKL. CDR3 in DNA: TGCGCCAGCAGCCAAGATCCCCGGACAGGGAGCTCCTACAATGAGCAGTTCTTC. Translating gives CASSQDPRTGSSYNEQFF.

This chain connects TRBV18 to TRBJ2-7; TRBD1 matches at 7 bases. Germline V CDR1 and CDR2: KGHSH, LQKENI. The CDR3 is made up of 14 amino acids. The V segment lost 2 bases and the J segment 6 bases; nucleotides outside the gene matches: 7. This chain's CDR3 is CASSPSTGSREQYF. CDR3 coding DNA: TGTGCCAGCTCACCATCGACAGGGTCGCGCGAGCAGTACTTC.

The chain links TRBV5-4 to TRBJ1-1; 10 bases are a match to TRBD1. Trimming cost V 0 bases and J 5 bases; bases outside gene matches: 4. Germline loops: CDR1 SGHNT, CDR2 YYREEE (reference sequence). The CDR3 extends over 15 amino acids. The CDR3 reads CASSLAGQGRTEAFF. DNA of the CDR3: TGTGCCAGCAGCTTGGCGGGACAGGGGAGGACTGAAGCTTTCTTT. The entire variable domain, with the rest obtained from reference TRBV5-4 and TRBJ1-1, is as follows: ETGVTQSPTHLIKTRGQQVTLRCSSQSGHNTVSWYQQALGQGPQFIFQYYREEENGRGNFPPRFSGLQFPNYSSELNVNALELDDSALYLCASSLAGQGRTEAFFGQGTRLTVV.

This clone was recorded once. The CDR3 region has the DNA TGTGCCAGCAGCCAAGGGGTGTACACCGGGGAGCTGTTTTTT. Its translation is CASSQGVYTGELFF. The chain employs TRBV7-8 and TRBJ2-2; perhaps TRBD1 as D (5 bases). Germline V gene sequence: CDR1 SGHVS, CDR2 FQNEAQ. The CDR3 totals 14 residues. The V and J ends lost 5 bases and 3 bases respectively, with 10 bases between them.

The chain recombines TRBV6-5 with TRBJ2-1, with 9 bases identical to TRBD2. The length of the CDR3 is 16 residues. J gave up 8 bases and V 2 bases, and 10 bases lay outside the gene matches. Germline CDR1 and CDR2: MNHEY and SVGAGI. CDR3 nucleotides: TGTGCCAGCAGTTACGGTCGGCGGGAGGGCTTGGATGAGCAGTTCTTC. This codes for CASSYGRREGLDEQFF.